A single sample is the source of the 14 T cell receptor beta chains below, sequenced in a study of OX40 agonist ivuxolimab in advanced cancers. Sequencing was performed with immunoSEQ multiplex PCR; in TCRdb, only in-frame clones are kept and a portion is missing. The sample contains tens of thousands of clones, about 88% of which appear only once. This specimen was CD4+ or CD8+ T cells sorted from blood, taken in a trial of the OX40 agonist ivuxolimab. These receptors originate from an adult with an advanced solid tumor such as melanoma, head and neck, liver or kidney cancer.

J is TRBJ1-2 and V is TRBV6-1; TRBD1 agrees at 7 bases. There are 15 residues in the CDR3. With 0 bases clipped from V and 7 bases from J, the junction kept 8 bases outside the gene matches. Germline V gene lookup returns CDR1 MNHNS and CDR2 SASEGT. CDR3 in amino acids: CASSEARGGAGGYTF. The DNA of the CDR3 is TGTGCCAGCAGTGAAGCGAGAGGGGGCGCGGGTGGCTACACCTTC.

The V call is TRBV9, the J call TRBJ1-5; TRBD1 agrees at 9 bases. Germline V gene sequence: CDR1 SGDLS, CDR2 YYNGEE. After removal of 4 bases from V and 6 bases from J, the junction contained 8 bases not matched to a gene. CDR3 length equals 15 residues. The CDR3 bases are TGTGCCAGCAGCTCCGGGACAGGGCGCGGTCAGCCCCAGCATTTT. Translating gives CASSSGTGRGQPQHF.

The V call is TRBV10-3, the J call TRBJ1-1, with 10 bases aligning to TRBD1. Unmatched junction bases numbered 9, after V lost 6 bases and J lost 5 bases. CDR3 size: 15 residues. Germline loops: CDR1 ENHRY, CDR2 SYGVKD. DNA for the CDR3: TGTGCCATCAGCCCCGGGACAGGGGTATTAACTGAAGCTTTCTTT. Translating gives CAISPGTGVLTEAFF.

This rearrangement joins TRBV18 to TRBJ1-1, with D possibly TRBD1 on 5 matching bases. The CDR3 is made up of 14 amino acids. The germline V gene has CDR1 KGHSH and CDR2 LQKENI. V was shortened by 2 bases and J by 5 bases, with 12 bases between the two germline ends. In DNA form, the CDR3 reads TGTGCCAGCTCACCAAACCAGGGAGGTACTGAAGCTTTCTTT. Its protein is CASSPNQGGTEAFF.

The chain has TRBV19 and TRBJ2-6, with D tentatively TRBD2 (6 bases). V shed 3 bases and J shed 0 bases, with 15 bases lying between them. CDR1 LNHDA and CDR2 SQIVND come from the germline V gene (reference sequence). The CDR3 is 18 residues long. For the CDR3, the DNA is TGTGCCAGTAGTATTGGGTTTAGCGGCTACTCTGGGGCCAACGTCCTGACTTTC. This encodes CASSIGFSGYSGANVLTF.

The CDR3 coding sequence is TGTGCCAGCAGTTTTGGGCGACCTCCCCTCAATGAGCAGTTCTTC. This translates into CASSFGRPPLNEQFF. This chain links TRBV28 with TRBJ2-1; D remains unclear. This CDR3 comprises 15 residues. The germline V and J ends were trimmed by 3 bases and 6 bases, with 15 bases remaining between them. Germline CDR1 is MDHEN and CDR2 is SYDVKM.

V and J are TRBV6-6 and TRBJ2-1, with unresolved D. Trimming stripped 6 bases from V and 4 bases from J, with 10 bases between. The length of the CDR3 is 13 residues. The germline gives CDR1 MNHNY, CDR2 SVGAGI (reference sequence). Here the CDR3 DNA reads TGTGCCAGCAGCCCCTGGCCGTACAATGAGCAGTTCTTC. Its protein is CASSPWPYNEQFF.

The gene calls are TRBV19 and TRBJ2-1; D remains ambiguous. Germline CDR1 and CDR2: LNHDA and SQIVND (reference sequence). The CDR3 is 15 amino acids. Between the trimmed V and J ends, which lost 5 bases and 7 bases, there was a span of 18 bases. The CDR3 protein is CASSATASLRNEQFF. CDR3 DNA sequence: TGTGCCAGTAGTGCGACGGCTTCCCTGAGGAATGAGCAGTTCTTC.

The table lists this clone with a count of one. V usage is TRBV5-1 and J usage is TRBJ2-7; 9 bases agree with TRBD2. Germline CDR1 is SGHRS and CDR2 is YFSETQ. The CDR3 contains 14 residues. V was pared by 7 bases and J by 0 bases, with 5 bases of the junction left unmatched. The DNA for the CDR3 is TGCGCCAGCTCGGCGGGAGGGTTCTCCTACGAGCAGTACTTC. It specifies CASSAGGFSYEQYF.

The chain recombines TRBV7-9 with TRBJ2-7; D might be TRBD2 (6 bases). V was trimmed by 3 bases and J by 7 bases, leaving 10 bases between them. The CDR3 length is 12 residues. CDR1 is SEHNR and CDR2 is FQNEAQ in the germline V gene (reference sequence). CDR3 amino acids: CASSFSGVEQYF. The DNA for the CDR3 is TGTGCCAGCAGCTTTTCGGGGGTTGAGCAGTACTTC.

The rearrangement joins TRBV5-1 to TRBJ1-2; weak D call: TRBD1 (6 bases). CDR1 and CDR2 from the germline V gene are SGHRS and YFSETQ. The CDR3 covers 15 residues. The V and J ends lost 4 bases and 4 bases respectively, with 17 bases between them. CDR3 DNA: TGCGCCAGCAGCGGTCCGGGACAAGAGTCCTATGGCTACACCTTC. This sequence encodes CASSGPGQESYGYTF.

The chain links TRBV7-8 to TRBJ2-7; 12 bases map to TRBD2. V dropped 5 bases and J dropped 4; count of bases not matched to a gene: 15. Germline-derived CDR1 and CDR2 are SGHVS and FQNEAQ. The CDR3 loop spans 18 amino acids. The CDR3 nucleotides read TGTGCCAGCAGCCCGCGCCCTAGCGGGAGGGCCCTCAATTACGAGCAGTACTTC. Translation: CASSPRPSGRALNYEQYF.

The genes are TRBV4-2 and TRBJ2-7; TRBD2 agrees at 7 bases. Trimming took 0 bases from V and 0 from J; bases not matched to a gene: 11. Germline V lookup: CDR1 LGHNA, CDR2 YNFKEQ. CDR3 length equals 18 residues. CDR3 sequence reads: CASSQDWGGRRSSYEQYF. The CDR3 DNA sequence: TGTGCCAGCAGCCAAGATTGGGGGGGGAGGCGGAGCTCCTACGAGCAGTACTTC.

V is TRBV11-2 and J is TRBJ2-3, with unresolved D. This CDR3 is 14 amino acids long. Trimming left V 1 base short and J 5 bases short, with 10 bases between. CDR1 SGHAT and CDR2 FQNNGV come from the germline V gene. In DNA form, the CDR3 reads TGTGCCAGCAGCTTAGTTCCCGGCCTAGATACGCAGTATTTT. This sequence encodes CASSLVPGLDTQYF.